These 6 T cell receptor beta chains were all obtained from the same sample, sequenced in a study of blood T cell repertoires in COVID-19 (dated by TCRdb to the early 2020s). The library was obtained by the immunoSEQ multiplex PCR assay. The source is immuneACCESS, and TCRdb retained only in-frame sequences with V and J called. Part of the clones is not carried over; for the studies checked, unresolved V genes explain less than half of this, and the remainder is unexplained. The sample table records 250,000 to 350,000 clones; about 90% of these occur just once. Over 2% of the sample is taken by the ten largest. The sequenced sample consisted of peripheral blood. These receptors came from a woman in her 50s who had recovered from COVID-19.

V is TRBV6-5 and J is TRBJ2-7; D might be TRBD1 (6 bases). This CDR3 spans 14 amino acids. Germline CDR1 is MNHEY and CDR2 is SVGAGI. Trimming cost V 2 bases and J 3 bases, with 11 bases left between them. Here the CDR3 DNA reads TGTGCCAGCAGTTACCCGGACAGCTACTACGAGCAGTACTTC. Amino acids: CASSYPDSYYEQYF.

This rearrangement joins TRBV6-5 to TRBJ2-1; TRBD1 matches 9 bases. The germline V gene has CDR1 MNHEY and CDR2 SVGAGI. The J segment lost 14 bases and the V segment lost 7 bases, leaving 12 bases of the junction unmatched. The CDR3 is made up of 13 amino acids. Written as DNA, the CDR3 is TGTGCCAGCACTACCGGGACAGGGCTCAGAAAGTTCTTC. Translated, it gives CASTTGTGLRKFF.

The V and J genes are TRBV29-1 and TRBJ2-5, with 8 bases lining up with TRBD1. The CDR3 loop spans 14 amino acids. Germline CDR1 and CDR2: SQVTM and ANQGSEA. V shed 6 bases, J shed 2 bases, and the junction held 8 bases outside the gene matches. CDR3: CSVAEDRAQETQYF. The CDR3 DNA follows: TGCAGCGTAGCCGAGGACAGGGCTCAAGAGACCCAGTACTTC. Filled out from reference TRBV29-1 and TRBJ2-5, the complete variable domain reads SAVISQKPSRDICQRGTSLTIQCQVDSQVTMMFWYRQQPGQSLTLIATANQGSEATYESGFVIDKFPISRPNLTFSTLTVSNMSPEDSSIYLCSVAEDRAQETQYFGPGTRLLVL.

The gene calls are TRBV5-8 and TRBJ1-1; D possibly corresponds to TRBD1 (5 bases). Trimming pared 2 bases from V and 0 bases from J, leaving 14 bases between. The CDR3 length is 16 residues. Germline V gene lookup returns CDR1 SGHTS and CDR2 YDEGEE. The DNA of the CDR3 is TGTGCCAGCAGCTTTGAGGCAGGGTTCGTGAACACTGAAGCTTTCTTT. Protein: CASSFEAGFVNTEAFF.

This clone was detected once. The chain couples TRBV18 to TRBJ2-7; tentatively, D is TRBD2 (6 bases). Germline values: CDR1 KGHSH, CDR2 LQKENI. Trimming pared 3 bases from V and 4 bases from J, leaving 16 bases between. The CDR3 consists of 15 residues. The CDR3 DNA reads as TGTGCCAGCTCACCTTACCGGGACTCCTTGTACGAGCAGTACTTC. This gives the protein CASSPYRDSLYEQYF.

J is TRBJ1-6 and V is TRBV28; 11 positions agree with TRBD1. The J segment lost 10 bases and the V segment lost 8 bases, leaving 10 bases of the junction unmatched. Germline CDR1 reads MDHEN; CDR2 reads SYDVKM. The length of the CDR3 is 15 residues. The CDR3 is CASGAGTGGNSPLHF. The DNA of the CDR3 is TGTGCCAGCGGAGCGGGGACAGGGGGAAACTCACCCCTCCACTTT.